Each of the 13 T cell receptor beta chains below was sequenced from the same sample in a study of blood T cell dynamics during melanoma immunotherapy. Sequencing used immunoSEQ multiplex PCR; TCRdb keeps in-frame clones, though not all of them. Among 14,000 or so clones, more than 75% were seen once, and the ten largest hold 6% to 7.5%. Regarding time point: pre-treatment baseline. Sequenced here: blood, sampled from a patient treated with checkpoint blockade. These receptor sequences come from a human donor with melanoma.

The chain uses TRBV7-8 and TRBJ1-1, with unresolved D. V was cut by 1 base and J by 4 bases, with 10 bases left in between. The CDR3 extends over 14 amino acids. CDR1 and CDR2 (germline): SGHVS, FQNEAQ. CDR3 DNA sequence: TGTGCCAGCAGCTTAGATCCGGGGAGCACTGAAGCTTTCTTT. Translation gives CASSLDPGSTEAFF.

The chain uses TRBV19 and TRBJ1-2; TRBD1 might be the D (6 bases). The V and J ends lost 7 bases and 6 bases respectively, with 15 bases between them. Per the germline V gene, CDR1 is LNHDA and CDR2 is SQIVND (reference sequence). The length of the CDR3 is 13 residues. CDR3 in amino acids: CASTRTEVNGYTF. The DNA of the CDR3 is TGTGCCAGTACTCGGACAGAGGTCAATGGCTACACCTTC. The complete variable domain, with remaining parts taken from reference TRBV19 and TRBJ1-2, reads DGGITQSPKYLFRKEGQNVTLSCEQNLNHDAMYWYRQDPGQGLRLIYYSQIVNDFQKGDIAEGYSVSREKKESFPLTVTSAQKNPTAFYLCASTRTEVNGYTFGSGTRLTVV.

This clone has just one count. Written as DNA, the CDR3 is TGTGCCAGCATTAAACAGGGTTTACCTGAAGCTTTCTTT. Residues: CASIKQGLPEAFF. The chain joins TRBV27 to TRBJ1-1; maybe TRBD1 (6 bases). CDR1 is MNHEY and CDR2 is SMNVEV in the germline V gene (reference sequence). The V end was cut by 7 bases, the J end by 6 bases, with 15 bases between. This CDR3 spans 13 amino acids.

CDR3 amino acids: CASSATGTPYEQYF. The CDR3 DNA follows: TGTGCCAGTAGCGCCACCGGGACGCCCTACGAGCAGTACTTC. The chain carries TRBV19 and TRBJ2-7, with D perhaps being TRBD1 or TRBD2 (5 bases each). V was cut by 6 bases and J by 2 bases, with 14 bases left in between. CDR3 length: 14 residues. Germline V gene lookup returns CDR1 LNHDA and CDR2 SQIVND (reference sequence). Using reference TRBV19 and TRBJ2-7 for the parts outside the CDR3, the full variable domain is DGGITQSPKYLFRKEGQNVTLSCEQNLNHDAMYWYRQDPGQGLRLIYYSQIVNDFQKGDIAEGYSVSREKKESFPLTVTSAQKNPTAFYLCASSATGTPYEQYFGPGTRLTVT.

This clone showed up just once. This sequence joins TRBV30 and TRBJ2-3; no clear D. V was pared by 3 bases and J by 4 bases, with 5 bases between. There are 11 residues in the CDR3. Germline values: CDR1 GTSNPN, CDR2 SVGIG (reference sequence). CDR3 loop: CAWSQADTQYF. The CDR3 nucleotides read TGTGCCTGGAGCCAGGCAGATACGCAGTATTTT. The full variable domain, rest sourced from reference TRBV30 and TRBJ2-3, is SQTIHQWPATLVQPVGSPLSLECTVEGTSNPNLYWYRQAAGRGLQLLFYSVGIGQISSEVPQNLSASRPQDRQFILSSKKLLLSDSGFYLCAWSQADTQYFGPGTRLTVL.

The rearrangement links TRBV20-1 to TRBJ2-3; D is unresolved. Germline assignment: CDR1 DFQATT and CDR2 SNEGSKA (reference sequence). The CDR3 extends over 11 amino acids. V gave up 7 bases and J gave up 6 bases, with 11 bases separating them. CDR3 sequence: CSGTLQDTQYF. DNA for the CDR3: TGCAGTGGGACCTTACAGGATACGCAGTATTTT.

This clone was detected a few times. The rearrangement uses TRBV2 and TRBJ1-2; D gene unclear. The CDR3 totals 13 residues. V lost 2 bases and J lost 5, with 9 bases in between. Germline CDR1 is SNHLY and CDR2 is FYNNEI. CDR3 in amino acids: CASSEFGSYGYTF. The CDR3 DNA follows: TGTGCCAGCAGTGAATTTGGGAGTTATGGCTACACCTTC. The whole variable domain, filled in from reference TRBV2 and TRBJ1-2, reads EPEVTQTPSHQVTQMGQEVILRCVPISNHLYFYWYRQILGQKVEFLVSFYNNEISEKSEIFDDQFSVERPDGSNFTLKIRSTKLEDSAMYFCASSEFGSYGYTFGSGTRLTVV.

The chain couples TRBV4-1 to TRBJ2-2; D unclear. The germline gives CDR1 MGHRA, CDR2 YSYEKL. The CDR3 is made up of 16 amino acids. The V end was cut by 0 bases, the J end by 5 bases, with 13 bases between. CDR3 bases: TGCGCCAGCAGCCAAGAGGATAGGATTAAGACCGGGGAGCTGTTTTTT. Its translation is CASSQEDRIKTGELFF.

V gene TRBV9 combines with J gene TRBJ2-3; 8 bases fit TRBD1. This CDR3 is 14 amino acids long. The trim removed 4 bases at V and 11 bases at J, leaving 12 bases unmatched. Germline V CDR1 and CDR2: SGDLS, YYNGEE. CDR3 nucleotides: TGTGCCAGCAGCCCGGGACAGGACTGGATAGAGCAGTATTTT. As protein: CASSPGQDWIEQYF.

The chain links TRBV29-1 to TRBJ1-2, with a possible D match to TRBD1 (5 bases). Germline CDR1 and CDR2: SQVTM and ANQGSEA. The CDR3 contains 13 residues. V shed 5 bases and J shed 4 bases, with 14 bases lying between them. The CDR3 reads CSVHNTGTYGYTF. For the CDR3, the DNA is TGCAGCGTTCACAACACAGGCACCTATGGCTACACCTTC.

The sample holds one count of this clone. The chain combines TRBV1 with TRBJ2-6; TRBD2 is the table's D call and was not checked against the DNA. TRBV1 is reported as a pseudogene. This CDR3 contains 17 residues. CDR3: CTSSSKSLCTRANVLTF. In DNA form, the CDR3 reads TGCACCAGCAGCAGCAAAAGTTTGTGCACTCGGGCCAACGTCCTGACTTTC.

The V gene is TRBV4-3, the J gene TRBJ2-5, with D possibly matching TRBD1 (5 bases). Germline lookup yields CDR1 LGHNA and CDR2 YSLEER. The CDR3 runs 13 residues. With 1 base removed from V and 5 bases from J, the gap between germline ends came to 8 bases. The CDR3 DNA sequence: TGCGCCAGCAGCCAAGGGGCAGGGGAGACCCAGTACTTC. Its translation: CASSQGAGETQYF.

The chain carries TRBV18 and TRBJ2-5; D is uncertain. The CDR3 covers 13 residues. Per germline, CDR1 KGHSH and CDR2 LQKENI. Trimming pared 2 bases from V and 4 bases from J, leaving 8 bases between. The CDR3 sequence is CASSPTQLETQYF. The CDR3 DNA reads TGTGCCAGCTCACCAACACAGTTAGAGACCCAGTACTTC.